The 27 T cell receptor beta chains below all came from one sample that was sequenced in a study of T cells in Graves' hyperthyroidism and ophthalmopathy (dated by TCRdb to 2018 to 2020). The library was produced with multiplex PCR. These reads were obtained on an Illumina HiSeq 2000. The TCR beta CDR3 regions were amplified from the RNA transcripts. The first round of RT-PCR for the TCR CDR3 was performed with the HTBI primer set and the Qiagen OneStep RT-PCR kit. TCRdb reworked the public reads: Q25 trimming with fastp, MiXCR clone assembly, productive beta chains retained. Every distinct CDR3 protein forms one entry, paired with its most common genes and DNA. The sample records under 300,000 distinct CDR3 sequences, less than 30% of which are singletons. The ten largest clones capture approximately 30% of the sample. What was sequenced was blood. The receptors shown here come from a man in his forties with Graves' hyperthyroidism that later progressed to Graves' ophthalmopathy.

The chain is built from TRBV20-1 and TRBJ1-2; D is unresolved. CDR1 and CDR2 from the germline V gene are DFQATT and SNEGSKA (reference sequence). The CDR3 sequence is 12 residues long. Trimming cost V 4 bases and J 5 bases, with 11 bases left between them. CDR3 protein: CSAIRRDYGYTF. The CDR3 DNA is TGCAGTGCTATTCGTAGGGATTATGGCTACACCTTC.

The chain has TRBV20-1 and TRBJ1-5; D might be TRBD1 (5 bases). CDR3 length: 15 amino acids. V lost 3 bases and J lost 3, with 15 bases in between. Germline assignment: CDR1 DFQATT and CDR2 SNEGSKA (reference sequence). The DNA of the CDR3 is TGCAGTGCTAGTCCGTTGGCAGGGAACAATCAGCCCCAGCATTTT. Amino acid sequence: CSASPLAGNNQPQHF.

This clonotype was detected many times. The rearrangement uses TRBV6-5 and TRBJ2-5; 7 bases are a match to TRBD1. This CDR3 contains 13 residues. V was pared by 6 bases and J by 3 bases, with 4 bases of the junction left unmatched. Looked up from germline, CDR1 is MNHEY and CDR2 is SVGAGI. In nucleotides, the CDR3 is TGTGCCAGCAGCGTGGACAGGAAAGAGACCCAGTACTTC. Encoded protein: CASSVDRKETQYF.

Only a few counts were recorded for this clonotype. V usage is TRBV6-1 and J usage is TRBJ2-7, with D uncertain. The CDR3 extends over 9 amino acids. V dropped 3 bases and J dropped 10 bases, with 4 bases sitting between them. The germline gives CDR1 MNHNS, CDR2 SASEGT. The CDR3 protein is CASSDYQYF. For the CDR3, the DNA is TGTGCCAGCAGTGACTACCAGTACTTC.

The J gene is TRBJ1-5, the V gene TRBV7-2; D is ambiguous. The germline V and J ends were trimmed by 5 bases and 4 bases, with 9 bases remaining between them. Per germline, CDR1 SGHTA and CDR2 FQGNSA. CDR3 size: 13 residues. CDR3 bases: TGTGCCAGCAGCGCCTGGAAAAATCAGCCCCAGCATTTT. Protein product: CASSAWKNQPQHF.

This clonotype was counted ten times or more. This sequence joins TRBV25-1 and TRBJ2-7; the D gene could be TRBD1 or TRBD2 (6 bases each). Germline CDR1 MGHDK, CDR2 SYGVNS. The CDR3 runs to 14 residues. The germline V and J ends were trimmed by 5 bases and 2 bases, with 13 bases remaining between them. CDR3 amino acids: CASSRGTGTYEQYF. CDR3 in DNA: TGTGCCAGCAGTAGGGGGACTGGAACCTACGAGCAGTACTTC.

The chain's CDR3 is CASSDRDSSRGYTF. The CDR3 DNA is TGTGCCAGCAGCGACCGGGACAGTTCTCGAGGCTACACCTTC. The chain joins TRBV7-3 to TRBJ1-2, with 7 positions matching TRBD1. The CDR3 runs to 14 residues. The V gene end was trimmed by 5 bases and the J gene end by 8 bases; junction bases not matched to a gene: 11. Germline loops: CDR1 SGHTA, CDR2 FQGTGA.

This clonotype was detected ten times or more. The J gene is TRBJ2-2, the V gene TRBV30; possibly TRBD1 for D (6 bases). The CDR3 consists of 13 residues. Per the germline V gene, CDR1 is GTSNPN and CDR2 is SVGIG (reference sequence). The germline V and J ends were trimmed by 2 bases and 4 bases, with 8 bases remaining between them. CDR3 nucleotide sequence: TGTGCCTGGAGTCGCAGGGGCACCGGGGAGCTGTTTTTT. It is translated as CAWSRRGTGELFF.

This clonotype was seen repeatedly, ten times or more. The chain employs TRBV12-3 or TRBV12-4 and TRBJ1-1; D is unresolved. V gave up 5 bases and J gave up 0 bases, with 16 bases separating them. The length of the CDR3 is 16 residues. The CDR3 is CASSPDGKIMNTEAFF. CDR3 in DNA: TGTGCCAGCAGTCCCGACGGTAAGATCATGAACACTGAAGCTTTCTTT.

This clonotype was detected many times. An end of the junction does not agree with germline; a read error may underlie this. The chain couples TRBV7-7 to TRBJ1-2; a possible D gene is TRBD1 (5 bases). This CDR3 has 13 amino acids. Germline-derived CDR1 and CDR2 are SSHAT and FNYEAQ (reference sequence). CDR3 sequence reads: CASTIWPGSGYTF. For the CDR3, the DNA is TGTGCTAGCACCATCTGGCCAGGGAGCGGCTACACCTTC.

This chain connects TRBV12-3 or TRBV12-4 to TRBJ1-2; 9 bases align to TRBD1. The length of the CDR3 is 12 residues. After removal of 2 bases from V and 13 bases from J, the junction contained 5 bases not matched to a gene. The CDR3 here is CASSLRGTGSTF. The CDR3 DNA is TGTGCCAGCAGTTTACGGGGGACAGGGTCCACCTTC.

This clonotype has a count of ten or more. The chain couples TRBV5-1 to TRBJ2-7; TRBD1 matches 7 bases. V lost 4 bases, J lost 3 bases, and 1 base stayed unmatched. This CDR3 region has 12 residues. The germline V gene has CDR1 SGHRS and CDR2 YFSETQ. CDR3 loop: CASSGDSYEQYF. CDR3 nucleotide sequence: TGCGCCAGCAGCGGGGACAGCTACGAGCAGTACTTC.

This clonotype was detected many times. This chain uses TRBV6-5 with TRBJ2-7; tentative D call: TRBD2 (5 bases). The CDR3 sequence is 11 residues long. The germline V and J ends were trimmed by 2 bases and 12 bases, with 11 bases remaining between them. Germline values: CDR1 MNHEY, CDR2 SVGAGI. The CDR3 spells CASSYGSSTYF. The CDR3 region has the DNA TGTGCCAGCAGTTACGGGTCTAGCACGTACTTC.

This chain uses TRBV19 with TRBJ1-2; 12 bases map to TRBD1. The V gene end was trimmed by 4 bases and the J gene end by 7 bases; junction bases not matched to a gene: 10. The CDR3 has 16 residues. The germline gives CDR1 LNHDA, CDR2 SQIVND (reference sequence). DNA of the CDR3: TGTGCCAGTAGTACACTACCGGGACAGGGGGCGCGTGGCTACACCTTC. It specifies CASSTLPGQGARGYTF.

This clonotype was counted a single time. The V gene is TRBV6-1, the J gene TRBJ1-1; no firm D call. The CDR3 has 13 amino acids. Germline V gives CDR1 MNHNS, CDR2 SASEGT. Trimming stripped 6 bases from V and 6 bases from J, with 14 bases between. The CDR3 region has the DNA TGTGCCAGCAGGATGGGGATGGGCGCTGAAGCTTTCTTT. This codes for CASRMGMGAEAFF.

This chain connects TRBV2 to TRBJ1-6; no clear D gene. V gave up 2 bases and J gave up 8 bases, with 10 bases separating them. Germline-derived CDR1 and CDR2 are SNHLY and FYNNEI. The CDR3 loop spans 14 amino acids. CDR3 sequence reads: CASSETRLDSPLHF. As DNA, the CDR3 is TGTGCCAGCAGTGAAACCCGATTGGATTCACCCCTCCACTTT.

The sample holds many counts of this clonotype. The chain joins TRBV11-2 to TRBJ2-7; TRBD2 agrees at 13 bases. V dropped 5 bases and J dropped 5; count of bases not matched to a gene: 9. This CDR3 contains 16 residues. The germline V gene has CDR1 SGHAT and CDR2 FQNNGV. This CDR3 reads CASSIRTSGRPNEQYF. The CDR3 region has the DNA TGTGCCAGCAGCATTCGGACTAGCGGGAGACCTAACGAGCAGTACTTC.

The chain carries TRBV6-1 and TRBJ2-2; D unresolved. This CDR3 is 14 amino acids long. Trimming took 6 bases from V and 5 from J, leaving 13 bases between them. The germline gives CDR1 MNHNS, CDR2 SASEGT. Here the CDR3 DNA reads TGTGCCAGCAGGACGCGCAGATCTACCGGGGAGCTGTTTTTT. Protein sequence: CASRTRRSTGELFF.

This clonotype has a count of ten or more. The chain joins TRBV20-1 to TRBJ1-1; possibly TRBD1 for D (5 bases). The ends were cut back, 4 bases at V and 3 bases at J, with 12 bases in the middle. The CDR3 loop spans 13 amino acids. Per the germline V gene, CDR1 is DFQATT and CDR2 is SNEGSKA (reference sequence). The CDR3 DNA reads TGCAGTGCTACCAACCCAGGGTACACTGAAGCTTTCTTT. Translation: CSATNPGYTEAFF.

This clonotype has a count of ten or more. At one of its ends the junction is not consistent with the germline gene, which may arise from a read error. The rearrangement joins TRBV20-1 to TRBJ2-7, with D maybe TRBD2 (5 bases). The CDR3 contains 12 residues. Germline CDR1 and CDR2: DFQATT and SNEGSKA (reference sequence). Written as DNA, the CDR3 is TGCAGTGCTAGCGGGAACGACTACGAGCAGCACTTC. The encoded protein is CSASGNDYEQHF.

This clonotype was seen ten or more times. The chain recombines TRBV28 with TRBJ1-1, with no clear D. V lost 3 bases and J lost 2, with 7 bases in between. The CDR3 length is 13 residues. CDR1 is MDHEN and CDR2 is SYDVKM in the germline V gene. Here the CDR3 DNA reads TGTGCCAGCAGTTTTGACGGTAACACTGAAGCTTTCTTT. This encodes CASSFDGNTEAFF.

This clonotype was counted at least ten times. The rearrangement uses TRBV13 and TRBJ2-5; 8 bases agree with TRBD2. Germline trimming cut 3 bases from V and 1 base from J; bases unmatched to any gene: 7. CDR3 length: 16 amino acids. The germline gives CDR1 PRHDT, CDR2 FYEKMQ (reference sequence). The DNA for the CDR3 is TGTGCCAGCAGCTTTAGTAGCGGGAAGTTCCAAGAGACCCAGTACTTC. Its protein product is CASSFSSGKFQETQYF.

This clonotype has at least ten counts. CDR3 sequence reads: CASSSGLAGAYEQYF. CDR3 nucleotide sequence: TGTGCCAGCAGCTCGGGACTAGCGGGAGCCTACGAGCAGTACTTC. The chain couples TRBV6-5 to TRBJ2-7; 14 nucleotides align to TRBD2. V lost 6 bases, J lost 2 bases, and 3 bases stayed unmatched. Looked up from germline, CDR1 is MNHEY and CDR2 is SVGAGI. This CDR3 spans 15 amino acids.

The table lists this clonotype with many counts. The chain couples TRBV29-1 to TRBJ2-7; 8 positions agree with TRBD2. Germline assignment: CDR1 SQVTM and CDR2 ANQGSEA. V lost 4 bases and J lost 7; bases outside the gene matches: 12. This CDR3 is built from 14 residues. Here the CDR3 DNA reads TGCAGCGTTGCCCCCGGACTAGCCTCAGGGGAGCAGTACTTC. Its translation is CSVAPGLASGEQYF.

The sample holds many counts of this clonotype. J is TRBJ2-1 and V is TRBV6-4; 11 positions match TRBD2. Germline V gene lookup returns CDR1 MRHNA and CDR2 SNTAGT. The ends lost 6 bases at V and 7 bases at J; junction bases unmatched: 8. The CDR3 is 15 amino acids. The CDR3 loop is CASSTLAGESNEQFF. The CDR3 DNA sequence: TGTGCCAGCAGCACACTAGCGGGAGAGTCGAATGAGCAGTTCTTC.

This clonotype was found many times. The genes are TRBV19 and TRBJ2-7; D gene ambiguous. V lost 3 bases, J lost 3 bases, and 6 bases lay in between. From germline, CDR1 is LNHDA and CDR2 SQIVND (reference sequence). The CDR3 spans 12 residues. CDR3 sequence: CASSIGNYEQYF. CDR3 nucleotides: TGTGCCAGTAGTATTGGCAACTACGAGCAGTACTTC. The whole variable domain, remainder taken from reference TRBV19 and TRBJ2-7, is DGGITQSPKYLFRKEGQNVTLSCEQNLNHDAMYWYRQDPGQGLRLIYYSQIVNDFQKGDIAEGYSVSREKKESFPLTVTSAQKNPTAFYLCASSIGNYEQYFGPGTRLTVT.

This clonotype showed up many times. Written as DNA, the CDR3 is TGTGCCAGCACCCCCGGACGGCGATACTTTGGGGCCAACGTCCTGACTTTC. Its translation is CASTPGRRYFGANVLTF. This chain uses TRBV7-2 with TRBJ2-6; D is unresolved. V was pared by 7 bases and J by 3 bases, with 19 bases between. The CDR3 sequence is 17 residues long. The germline V gene encodes CDR1 SGHTA and CDR2 FQGNSA.